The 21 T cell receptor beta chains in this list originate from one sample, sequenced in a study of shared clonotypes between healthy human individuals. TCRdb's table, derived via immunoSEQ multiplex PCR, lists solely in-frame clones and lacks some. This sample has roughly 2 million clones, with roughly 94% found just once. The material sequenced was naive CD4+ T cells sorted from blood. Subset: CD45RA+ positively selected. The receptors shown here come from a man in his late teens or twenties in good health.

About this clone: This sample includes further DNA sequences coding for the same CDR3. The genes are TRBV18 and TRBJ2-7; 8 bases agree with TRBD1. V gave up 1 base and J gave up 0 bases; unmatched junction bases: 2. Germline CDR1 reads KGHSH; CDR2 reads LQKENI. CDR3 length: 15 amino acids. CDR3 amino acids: CASSPRGTGSYEQYF. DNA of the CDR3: TGTGCCAGCTCACCACGGGGGACAGGCTCCTACGAGCAGTACTTC.

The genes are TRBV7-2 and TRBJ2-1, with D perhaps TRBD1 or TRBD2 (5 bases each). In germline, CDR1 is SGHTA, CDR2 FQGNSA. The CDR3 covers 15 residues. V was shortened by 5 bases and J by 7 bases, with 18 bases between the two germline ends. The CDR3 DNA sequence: TGTGCCAGCAGCGTCGGGACCACCATAGGGAATGAGCAGTTCTTC. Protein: CASSVGTTIGNEQFF.

CDR3 coding DNA: TGTGCCAGCAGCTCACAAGAAATGGGAGAGCAGTACTTC. This encodes CASSSQEMGEQYF. V is TRBV7-6 and J is TRBJ2-7; no reliable D call. V was trimmed by 4 bases and J by 7 bases, leaving 14 bases between them. CDR3 length: 13 amino acids. Germline V gene sequence: CDR1 SGHVS, CDR2 FNYEAQ.

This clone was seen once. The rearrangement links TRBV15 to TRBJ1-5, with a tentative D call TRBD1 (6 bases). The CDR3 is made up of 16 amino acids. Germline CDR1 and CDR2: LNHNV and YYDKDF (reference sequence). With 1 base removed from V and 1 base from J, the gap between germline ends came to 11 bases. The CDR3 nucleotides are TGTGCCACCAGCAGAGCGACAGGAGCAAGCAATCAGCCCCAGCATTTT. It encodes CATSRATGASNQPQHF.

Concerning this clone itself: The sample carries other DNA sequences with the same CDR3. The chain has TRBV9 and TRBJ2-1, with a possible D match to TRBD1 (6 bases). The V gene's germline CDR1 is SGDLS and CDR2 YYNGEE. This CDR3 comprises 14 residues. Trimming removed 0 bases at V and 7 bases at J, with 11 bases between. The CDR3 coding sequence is TGTGCCAGCAGCGTAGCCGGGACAATGAATGAGCAGTTCTTC. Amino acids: CASSVAGTMNEQFF. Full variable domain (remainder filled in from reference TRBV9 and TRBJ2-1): DSGVTQTPKHLITATGQRVTLRCSPRSGDLSVYWYQQSLDQGLQFLIQYYNGEERAKGNILERFSAQQFPDLHSELNLSSLELGDSALYFCASSVAGTMNEQFFGPGTRLTVL.

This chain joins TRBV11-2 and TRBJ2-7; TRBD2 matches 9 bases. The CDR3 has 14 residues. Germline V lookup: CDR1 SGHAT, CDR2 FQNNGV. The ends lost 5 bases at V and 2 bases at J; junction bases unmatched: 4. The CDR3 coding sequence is TGTGCCAGCAGCGTGCTAGCGGGGACCTACGAGCAGTACTTC. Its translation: CASSVLAGTYEQYF.

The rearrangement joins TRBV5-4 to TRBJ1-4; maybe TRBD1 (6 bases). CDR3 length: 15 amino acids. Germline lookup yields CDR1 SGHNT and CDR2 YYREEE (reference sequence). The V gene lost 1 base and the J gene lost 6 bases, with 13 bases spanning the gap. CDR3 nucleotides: TGTGCCAGCAGCTTGATTGGCAGGGGTTATGAAAAACTGTTTTTT. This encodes CASSLIGRGYEKLFF.

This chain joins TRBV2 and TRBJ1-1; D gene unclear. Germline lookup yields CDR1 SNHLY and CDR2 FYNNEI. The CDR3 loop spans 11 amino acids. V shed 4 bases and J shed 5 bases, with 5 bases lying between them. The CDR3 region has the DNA TGTGCCAGCAGTGCGGAGACTGAAGCTTTCTTT. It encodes CASSAETEAFF.

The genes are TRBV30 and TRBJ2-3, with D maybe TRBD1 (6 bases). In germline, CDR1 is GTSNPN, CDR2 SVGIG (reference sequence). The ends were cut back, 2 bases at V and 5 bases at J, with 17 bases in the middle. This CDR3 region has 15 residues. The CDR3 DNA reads TGTGCCTGGAGTTCTACAGGGTCTTGGGGAGATACGCAGTATTTT. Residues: CAWSSTGSWGDTQYF.

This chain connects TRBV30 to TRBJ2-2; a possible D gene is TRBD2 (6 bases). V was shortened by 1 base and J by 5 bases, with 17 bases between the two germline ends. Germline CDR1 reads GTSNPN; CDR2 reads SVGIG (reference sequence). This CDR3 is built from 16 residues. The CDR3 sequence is CAWSALRRGGTGELFF. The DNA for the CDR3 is TGTGCCTGGAGTGCCCTCAGACGTGGGGGGACCGGGGAGCTGTTTTTT.

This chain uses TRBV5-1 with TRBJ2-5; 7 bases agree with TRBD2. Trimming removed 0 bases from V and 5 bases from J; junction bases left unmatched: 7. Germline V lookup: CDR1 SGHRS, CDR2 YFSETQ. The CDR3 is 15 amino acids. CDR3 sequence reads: CASSLGGGIGETQYF. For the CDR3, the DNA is TGCGCCAGCAGCTTGGGCGGGGGAATTGGGGAGACCCAGTACTTC.

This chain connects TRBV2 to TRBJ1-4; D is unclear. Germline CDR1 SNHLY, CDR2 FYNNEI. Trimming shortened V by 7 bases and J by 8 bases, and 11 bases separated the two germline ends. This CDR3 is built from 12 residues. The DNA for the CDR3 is TGTGCCAGCAATAGAGAGGTGGAAAAACTGTTTTTT. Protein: CASNREVEKLFF.

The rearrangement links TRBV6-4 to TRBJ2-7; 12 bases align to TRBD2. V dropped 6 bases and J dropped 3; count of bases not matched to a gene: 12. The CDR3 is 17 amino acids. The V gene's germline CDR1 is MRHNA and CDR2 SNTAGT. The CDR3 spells CASSLGQGTSGRYEQYF. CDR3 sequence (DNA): TGTGCCAGCAGCCTGGGGCAGGGGACTAGCGGGCGCTACGAGCAGTACTTC.

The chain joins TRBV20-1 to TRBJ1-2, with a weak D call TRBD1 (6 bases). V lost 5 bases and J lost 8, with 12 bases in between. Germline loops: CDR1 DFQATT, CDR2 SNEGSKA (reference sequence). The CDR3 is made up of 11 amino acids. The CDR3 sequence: CSAGLGGGYTF. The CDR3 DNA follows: TGCAGTGCTGGCCTGGGGGGCGGCTACACCTTC.

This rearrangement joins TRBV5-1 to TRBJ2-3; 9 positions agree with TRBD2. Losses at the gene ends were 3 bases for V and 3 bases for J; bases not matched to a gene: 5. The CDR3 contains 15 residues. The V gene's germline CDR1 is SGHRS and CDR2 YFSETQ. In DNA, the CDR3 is TGCGCCAGCAGCTGGGCTAGCGGGGAAACAGATACGCAGTATTTT. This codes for CASSWASGETDTQYF.

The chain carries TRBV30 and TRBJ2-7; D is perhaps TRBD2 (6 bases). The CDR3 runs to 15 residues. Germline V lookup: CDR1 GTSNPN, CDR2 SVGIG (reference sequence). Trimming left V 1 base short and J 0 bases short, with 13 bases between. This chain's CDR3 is CAWSGGGTLSYEQYF. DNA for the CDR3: TGTGCCTGGAGTGGTGGGGGGACCCTCTCCTACGAGCAGTACTTC.

As DNA, the CDR3 is TGCGCCAGCAGTGAGTTTAGGGGTAAGGCCTACAATGAGCAGTTCTTC. As protein: CASSEFRGKAYNEQFF. The V gene is TRBV10-1, the J gene TRBJ2-1, with D tentatively TRBD1 (5 bases). V lost 1 base and J 2 bases, leaving 12 bases between the germline ends. CDR1 and CDR2 from the germline V gene are WNHNN and SYGVQD (reference sequence). There are 16 residues in the CDR3.

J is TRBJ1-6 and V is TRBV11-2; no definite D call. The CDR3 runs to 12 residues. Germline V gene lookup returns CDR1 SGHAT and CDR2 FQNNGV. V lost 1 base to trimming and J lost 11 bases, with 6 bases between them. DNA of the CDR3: TGTGCCAGCAGCTTAGGCTGGACACCCCTCCACTTT. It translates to CASSLGWTPLHF.

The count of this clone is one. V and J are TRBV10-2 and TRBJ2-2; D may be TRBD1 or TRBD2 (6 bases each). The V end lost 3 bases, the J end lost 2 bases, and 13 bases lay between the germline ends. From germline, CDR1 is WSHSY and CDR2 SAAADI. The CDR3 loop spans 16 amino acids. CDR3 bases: TGCGCCAGCAGTGAACCGGGGGCTGTAAACACCGGGGAGCTGTTTTTT. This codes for CASSEPGAVNTGELFF.

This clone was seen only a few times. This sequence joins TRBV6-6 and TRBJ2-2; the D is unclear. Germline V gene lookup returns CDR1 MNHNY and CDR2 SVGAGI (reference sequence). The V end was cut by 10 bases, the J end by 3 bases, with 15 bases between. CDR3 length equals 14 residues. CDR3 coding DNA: TGTGCCACCTCCGGAATCGGCGACACCGGGGAGCTGTTTTTT. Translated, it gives CATSGIGDTGELFF.

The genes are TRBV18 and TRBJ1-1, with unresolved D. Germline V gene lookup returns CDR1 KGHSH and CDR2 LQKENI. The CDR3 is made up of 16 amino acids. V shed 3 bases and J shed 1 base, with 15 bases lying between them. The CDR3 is CASSPFQSIENTEAFF. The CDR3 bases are TGTGCCAGCTCACCTTTCCAGTCTATCGAGAACACTGAAGCTTTCTTT.